This note documents a single TCR beta chain sequence. Its antigen is unidentified. The germline gives CDR1 LGHNA, CDR2 YSLEER. The germline V and J ends were trimmed by 4 bases and 4 bases, with 14 bases remaining between them. CDR3 length: 14 residues. The primer mix had 60 Vbeta and 13 Jbeta primers. The data were produced by immunoSEQ multiplex PCR, yet TCRdb's version contains in-frame clones alone and is incomplete. This listing includes roughly 41,000 clones. This sample was included in a study of cytomegalovirus exposure and HLA in healthy donors. Study-wide results and caveats: Despite most TCR sequences being rare, some public TCRs occurred in many donors. Per a later analysis, 15,000 to 20,000 TCR beta sequences showed association with HLA alleles at 0.05 false discovery rate. Using the classifier, cytomegalovirus status was reportedly diagnosed with high specificity and sensitivity.

This sequence joins TRBV4-3 and TRBJ2-7; D may be TRBD2 (5 bases). The sample comprised PBMCs. The TCR comes from a woman between 40 and 55 years old in good health and CMV-seronegative. CDR3 residues: CASSRGLGRYEQYF. CDR3 nucleotide sequence: TGCGCCAGCAGCCGCGGGTTGGGCCGATACGAGCAGTACTTC.